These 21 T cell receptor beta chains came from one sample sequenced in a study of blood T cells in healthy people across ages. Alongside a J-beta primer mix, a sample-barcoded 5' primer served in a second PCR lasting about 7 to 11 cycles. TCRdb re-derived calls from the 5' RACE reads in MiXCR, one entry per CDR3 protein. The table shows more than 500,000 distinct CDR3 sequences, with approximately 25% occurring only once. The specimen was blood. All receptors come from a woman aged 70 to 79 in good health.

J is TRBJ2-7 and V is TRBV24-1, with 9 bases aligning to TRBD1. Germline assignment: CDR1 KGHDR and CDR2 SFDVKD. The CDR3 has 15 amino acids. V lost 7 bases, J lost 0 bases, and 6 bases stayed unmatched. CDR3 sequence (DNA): TGTGCCACCAGCGAGACAGGGGGAGCCTCCTACGAGCAGTACTTC. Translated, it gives CATSETGGASYEQYF.

The CDR3 DNA sequence: TGTGCCAGCAGCGTAGACCCCGGGGGCACCGGGGAGCTGTTTTTT. This sequence encodes CASSVDPGGTGELFF. The chain joins TRBV9 to TRBJ2-2; D possibly corresponds to TRBD2 (6 bases). This CDR3 has 15 amino acids. Trimming shortened V by 0 bases and J by 4 bases, and 10 bases separated the two germline ends. Germline CDR1 SGDLS, CDR2 YYNGEE.

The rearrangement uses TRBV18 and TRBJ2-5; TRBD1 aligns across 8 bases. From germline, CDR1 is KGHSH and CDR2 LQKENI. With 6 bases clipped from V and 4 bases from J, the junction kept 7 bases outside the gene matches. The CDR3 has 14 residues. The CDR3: CASSHGQGAETQYF. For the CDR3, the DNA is TGTGCCAGCTCTCACGGACAGGGCGCAGAGACCCAGTACTTC.

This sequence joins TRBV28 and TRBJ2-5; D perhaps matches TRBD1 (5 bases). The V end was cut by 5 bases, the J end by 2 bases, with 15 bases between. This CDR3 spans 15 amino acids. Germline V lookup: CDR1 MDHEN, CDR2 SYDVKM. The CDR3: CASSTGQTGQETQYF. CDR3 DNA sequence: TGTGCCAGCAGTACCGGACAAACTGGACAAGAGACCCAGTACTTC.

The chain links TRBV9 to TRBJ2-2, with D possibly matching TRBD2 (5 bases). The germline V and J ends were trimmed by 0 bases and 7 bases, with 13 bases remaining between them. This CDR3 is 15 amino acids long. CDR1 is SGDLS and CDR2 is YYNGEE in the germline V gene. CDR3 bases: TGTGCCAGCAGCGTAGCTTTGAGGGTTGACGGGGAGCTGTTTTTT. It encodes CASSVALRVDGELFF.

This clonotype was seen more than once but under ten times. The CDR3 is CASNARGGNEQYF. The CDR3 coding sequence is TGTGCCAGCAACGCCAGGGGTGGTAACGAGCAGTACTTC. The genes are TRBV7-9 and TRBJ2-7; D perhaps matches TRBD1 (6 bases). V was clipped by 7 bases and J by 5 bases, with 15 bases between them. The germline CDR1 and CDR2 sequences are SEHNR and FQNEAQ (reference sequence). There are 13 residues in the CDR3. Using reference TRBV7-9 and TRBJ2-7 for the parts outside the CDR3, the full variable domain is DTGVSQNPRHKITKRGQNVTFRCDPISEHNRLYWYRQTLGQGPEFLTYFQNEAQLEKSRLLSDRFSAERPKGSFSTLEIQRTEQGDSAMYLCASNARGGNEQYFGPGTRLTVT.

DNA for the CDR3: TGCAGTGCTAGTCAACCGGGACAGGGACAGAGAGAGACCCAGTACTTC. This translates into CSASQPGQGQRETQYF. This chain joins TRBV20-1 and TRBJ2-5; 9 nucleotides match TRBD1. V was clipped by 3 bases and J by 4 bases; unmatched bases: 12. The CDR3 is 16 residues long. The germline V gene has CDR1 DFQATT and CDR2 SNEGSKA (reference sequence).

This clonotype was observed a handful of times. The CDR3 loop is CASSSRHGYQETQYF. The CDR3 region has the DNA TGTGCCAGCAGCTCCCGACACGGTTACCAAGAGACCCAGTACTTC. The V and J genes are TRBV11-2 and TRBJ2-5; D is ambiguous. V lost 4 bases to trimming and J lost 0 bases, with 12 bases between them. Germline V gene sequence: CDR1 SGHAT, CDR2 FQNNGV. CDR3 size: 15 residues.

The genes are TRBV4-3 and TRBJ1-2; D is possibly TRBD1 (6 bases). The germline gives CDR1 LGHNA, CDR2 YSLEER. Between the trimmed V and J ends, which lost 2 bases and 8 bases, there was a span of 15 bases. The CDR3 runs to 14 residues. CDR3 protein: CASSQPGHGWGYTF. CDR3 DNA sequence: TGCGCCAGCAGCCAACCGGGACACGGTTGGGGCTACACCTTC.

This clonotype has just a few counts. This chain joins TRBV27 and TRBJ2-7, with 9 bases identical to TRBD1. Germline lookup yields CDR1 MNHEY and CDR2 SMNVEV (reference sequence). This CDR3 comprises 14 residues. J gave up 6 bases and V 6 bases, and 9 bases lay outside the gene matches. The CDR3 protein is CASRNVDRGGEQYF. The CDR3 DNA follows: TGTGCCAGCAGAAACGTCGACAGGGGGGGCGAGCAGTACTTC.

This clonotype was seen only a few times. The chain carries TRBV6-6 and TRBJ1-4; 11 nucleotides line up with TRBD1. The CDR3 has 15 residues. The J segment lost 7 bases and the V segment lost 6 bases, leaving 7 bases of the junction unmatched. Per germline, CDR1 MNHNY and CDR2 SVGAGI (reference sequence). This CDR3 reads CASSDTGTGGEKLFF. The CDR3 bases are TGTGCCAGCAGCGATACCGGGACAGGGGGTGAAAAACTGTTTTTT.

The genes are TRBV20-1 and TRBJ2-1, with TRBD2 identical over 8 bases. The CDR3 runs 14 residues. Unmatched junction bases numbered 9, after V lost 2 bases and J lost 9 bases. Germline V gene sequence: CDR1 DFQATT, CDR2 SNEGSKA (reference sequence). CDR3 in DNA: TGCAGTGCTAGACCCCCGGGGGGGCGGCCTGAGCAGTTCTTC. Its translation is CSARPPGGRPEQFF.

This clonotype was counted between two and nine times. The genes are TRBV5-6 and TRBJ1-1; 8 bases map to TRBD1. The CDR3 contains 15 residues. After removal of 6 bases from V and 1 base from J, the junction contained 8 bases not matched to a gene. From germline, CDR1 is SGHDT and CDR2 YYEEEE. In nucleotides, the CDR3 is TGTGCCAGCACCCAGAGGACAGGGCAGAACACTGAAGCTTTCTTT. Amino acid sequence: CASTQRTGQNTEAFF.

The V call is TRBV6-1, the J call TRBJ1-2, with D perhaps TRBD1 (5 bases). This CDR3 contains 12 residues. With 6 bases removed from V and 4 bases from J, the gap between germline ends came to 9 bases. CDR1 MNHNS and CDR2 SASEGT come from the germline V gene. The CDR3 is CASRAGTYGYTF. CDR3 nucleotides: TGTGCCAGCAGGGCCGGGACCTATGGCTACACCTTC.

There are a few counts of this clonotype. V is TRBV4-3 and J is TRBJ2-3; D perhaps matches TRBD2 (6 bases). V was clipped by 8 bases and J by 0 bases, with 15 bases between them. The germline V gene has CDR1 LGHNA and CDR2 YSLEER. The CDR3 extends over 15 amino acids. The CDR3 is CASHRDGTSTDTQYF. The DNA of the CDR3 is TGCGCCAGCCACCGGGACGGGACTAGCACAGATACGCAGTATTTT.

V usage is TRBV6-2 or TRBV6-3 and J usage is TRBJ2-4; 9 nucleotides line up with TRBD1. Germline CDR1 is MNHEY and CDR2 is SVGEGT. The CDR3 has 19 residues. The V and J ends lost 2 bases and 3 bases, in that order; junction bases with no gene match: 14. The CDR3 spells CASSYEETGGGRSKNIQYF. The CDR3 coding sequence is TGTGCCAGCAGTTACGAAGAGACAGGGGGAGGGAGAAGCAAAAACATTCAGTACTTC.

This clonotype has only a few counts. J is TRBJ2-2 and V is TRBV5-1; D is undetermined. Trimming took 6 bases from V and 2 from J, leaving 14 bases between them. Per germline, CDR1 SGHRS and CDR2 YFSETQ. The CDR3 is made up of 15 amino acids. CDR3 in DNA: TGCGCCAGCAAGCCTCTCCTGGCAAACACCGGGGAGCTGTTTTTT. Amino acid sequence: CASKPLLANTGELFF.

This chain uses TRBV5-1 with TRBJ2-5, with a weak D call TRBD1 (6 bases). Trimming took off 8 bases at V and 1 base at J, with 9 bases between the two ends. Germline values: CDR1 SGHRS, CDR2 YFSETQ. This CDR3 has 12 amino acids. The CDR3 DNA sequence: TGCGCCAGTGGACAGCCCCAAGAGACCCAGTACTTC. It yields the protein CASGQPQETQYF. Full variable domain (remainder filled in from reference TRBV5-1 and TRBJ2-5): KAGVTQTPRYLIKTRGQQVTLSCSPISGHRSVSWYQQTPGQGLQFLFEYFSETQRNKGNFPGRFSGRQFSNSRSEMNVSTLELGDSALYLCASGQPQETQYFGPGTRLLVL.

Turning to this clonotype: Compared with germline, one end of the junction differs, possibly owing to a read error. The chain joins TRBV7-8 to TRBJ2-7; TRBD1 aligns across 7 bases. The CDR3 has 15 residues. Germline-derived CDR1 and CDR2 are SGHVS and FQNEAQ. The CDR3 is CASNLVGGLSYEQYF. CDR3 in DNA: TGTGCCAGCAACTTAGTAGGGGGCCTCTCCTACGAGCAGTACTTC.

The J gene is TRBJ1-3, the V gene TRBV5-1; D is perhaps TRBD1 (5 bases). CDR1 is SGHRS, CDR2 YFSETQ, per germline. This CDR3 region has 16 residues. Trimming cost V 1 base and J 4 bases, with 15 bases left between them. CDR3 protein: CASSLTGTVDGNTIYF. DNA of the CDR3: TGCGCCAGCAGCTTGACGGGGACCGTAGACGGAAACACCATATATTTT.

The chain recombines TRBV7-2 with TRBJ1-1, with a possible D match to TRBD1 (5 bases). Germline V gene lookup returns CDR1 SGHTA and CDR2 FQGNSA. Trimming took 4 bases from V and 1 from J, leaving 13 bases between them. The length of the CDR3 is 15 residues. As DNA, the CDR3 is TGTGCCAGCAGCTGGGGGGGGGAGACGAACACTGAAGCTTTCTTT. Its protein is CASSWGGETNTEAFF. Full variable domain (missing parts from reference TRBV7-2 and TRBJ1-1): GAGVSQSPSNKVTEKGKDVELRCDPISGHTALYWYRQSLGQGLEFLIYFQGNSAPDKSGLPSDRFSAERTGGSVSTLTIQRTQQEDSAVYLCASSWGGETNTEAFFGQGTRLTVV.